A single sample is the source of the 28 T cell receptor beta chains below, sequenced in a study of control samples from healthy donors and cancer patients. Some clones are missing from TCRdb's copy, which holds only in-frame ones; the method was immunoSEQ multiplex PCR. The sample has 70,000 to 85,000 clones; 91% are singletons. What was sequenced was blood. The receptors derive from a man between 45 and 60 years old in good health.

Within the sample, this clone is medium-sized. The rearrangement links TRBV9 to TRBJ1-2, with D possibly TRBD1 on 6 matching bases. From germline, CDR1 is SGDLS and CDR2 YYNGEE. The V end was cut by 0 bases, the J end by 7 bases, with 13 bases between. The CDR3 has 14 amino acids. CDR3 bases: TGTGCCAGCAGCGTAGGAGGGGGTTTGCTTGGCTACACCTTC. This gives the protein CASSVGGGLLGYTF. Filled out from reference TRBV9 and TRBJ1-2, the complete variable domain reads DSGVTQTPKHLITATGQRVTLRCSPRSGDLSVYWYQQSLDQGLQFLIQYYNGEERAKGNILERFSAQQFPDLHSELNLSSLELGDSALYFCASSVGGGLLGYTFGSGTRLTVV.

This chain connects TRBV24-1 to TRBJ1-2, with no clear D. This CDR3 is 11 amino acids long. From germline, CDR1 is KGHDR and CDR2 SFDVKD. Trimming removed 3 bases from V and 6 bases from J, with 4 bases in between. The CDR3 DNA reads as TGTGCCACCAGTGATGCGGATGGCTACACCTTC. Protein product: CATSDADGYTF.

The rearrangement joins TRBV18 to TRBJ1-6; D gene unclear. Trimming cost V 5 bases and J 9 bases, with 11 bases left between them. Germline V gives CDR1 KGHSH, CDR2 LQKENI. The CDR3 is 13 amino acids. CDR3 sequence reads: CASSETFGSPLHF. The CDR3, as DNA: TGTGCCAGCTCAGAGACCTTTGGTTCACCCCTCCACTTT.

The chain employs TRBV7-2 and TRBJ2-7; D is uncertain. CDR1 and CDR2 from the germline V gene are SGHTA and FQGNSA. V shed 5 bases and J shed 2 bases, with 16 bases lying between them. CDR3 length: 15 residues. CDR3 nucleotides: TGTGCCAGCAGCCTTGCTGGGCAGTTGACCTACGAGCAGTACTTC. Translated, it gives CASSLAGQLTYEQYF. Filled out from reference TRBV7-2 and TRBJ2-7, the complete variable domain reads GAGVSQSPSNKVTEKGKDVELRCDPISGHTALYWYRQSLGQGLEFLIYFQGNSAPDKSGLPSDRFSAERTGGSVSTLTIQRTQQEDSAVYLCASSLAGQLTYEQYFGPGTRLTVT.

This sequence joins TRBV7-9 and TRBJ2-3; D gene ambiguous. The CDR3 is 14 amino acids. Per germline, CDR1 SEHNR and CDR2 FQNEAQ (reference sequence). V lost 4 bases to trimming and J lost 2 bases, with 10 bases between them. This chain's CDR3 is CASSSDGDTDTQYF. In nucleotides, the CDR3 is TGTGCCAGCAGCTCCGATGGGGACACAGATACGCAGTATTTT.

The V gene is TRBV20-1, the J gene TRBJ1-2; 8 bases fit TRBD1. This CDR3 has 11 residues. Trimming cost V 6 bases and J 5 bases; bases outside gene matches: 2. CDR1 DFQATT and CDR2 SNEGSKA come from the germline V gene (reference sequence). The CDR3 bases are TGCAGTGCCAGGACAGGGTATGGCTACACCTTC. It yields the protein CSARTGYGYTF.

The chain employs TRBV29-1 and TRBJ1-2; D is unclear. From germline, CDR1 is SQVTM and CDR2 ANQGSEA. Trimming shortened V by 7 bases and J by 3 bases, and 9 bases separated the two germline ends. The CDR3 has 11 amino acids. In DNA, the CDR3 is TGCAGCGCTAACATCGACTATGGCTACACCTTC. It specifies CSANIDYGYTF.

A word on this clone: The identical CDR3 is also encoded by other nucleotide sequences in the sample. This chain uses TRBV5-1 with TRBJ1-2; D is uncertain. V lost 0 bases and J 3 bases, leaving 3 bases between the germline ends. Germline V gene sequence: CDR1 SGHRS, CDR2 YFSETQ. The CDR3 has 12 residues. CDR3 in DNA: TGCGCCAGCAGCTTGGAGGACTATGGCTACACCTTC. Protein sequence: CASSLEDYGYTF.

This chain links TRBV11-2 with TRBJ1-4, with a possible D match to TRBD1 (5 bases). The germline V gene has CDR1 SGHAT and CDR2 FQNNGV. V dropped 5 bases and J dropped 8 bases, with 18 bases sitting between them. The CDR3 length is 15 residues. In nucleotides, the CDR3 is TGTGCCAGCAGCCCCAACCTGGGGGTTAGGGAAAAACTGTTTTTT. It encodes CASSPNLGVREKLFF.

This clone showed up just once. This chain joins TRBV7-2 and TRBJ1-1; D might be TRBD1 (5 bases). Germline V CDR1 and CDR2: SGHTA, FQGNSA. This CDR3 spans 16 amino acids. The V and J ends lost 1 base and 1 base respectively, with 13 bases between them. The CDR3 coding sequence is TGTGCCAGCAGCTTAGTGGCAGGGCGGACGAACACTGAAGCTTTCTTT. Translated, it gives CASSLVAGRTNTEAFF.

V gene TRBV9 combines with J gene TRBJ2-7; D is ambiguous. The germline gives CDR1 SGDLS, CDR2 YYNGEE. This CDR3 spans 13 amino acids. V lost 0 bases to trimming and J lost 5 bases, with 9 bases between them. For the CDR3, the DNA is TGTGCCAGCAGCGTAGCTTTTGAGGACGAGCAGTACTTC. Translating it yields CASSVAFEDEQYF.

This clone was seen only once. The J gene is TRBJ2-3, the V gene TRBV5-1, with D hard to call. Germline assignment: CDR1 SGHRS and CDR2 YFSETQ. Deletions cut 4 bases from V and 4 bases from J, with 13 bases between. The CDR3 totals 14 residues. The CDR3 nucleotides are TGCGCCAGCAGCCCCCCTAGATCTGCAGATACGCAGTATTTT. It is translated as CASSPPRSADTQYF.

The chain is built from TRBV27 and TRBJ1-1; TRBD1 agrees at 7 bases. Trimming cost V 6 bases and J 4 bases; bases outside gene matches: 5. CDR1 is MNHEY and CDR2 is SMNVEV in the germline V gene (reference sequence). The CDR3 covers 13 residues. The CDR3 DNA reads as TGTGCCAGCAGCCCGACAGGGTTCACTGAAGCTTTCTTT. It translates to CASSPTGFTEAFF.

In its sample, this clone was seen a few times. This chain uses TRBV5-8 with TRBJ2-7, with D perhaps TRBD1 (6 bases). Per the germline V gene, CDR1 is SGHTS and CDR2 is YDEGEE. The CDR3 covers 15 residues. The V end was cut by 4 bases, the J end by 2 bases, with 16 bases between. In DNA, the CDR3 is TGTGCCAGCAGCCGGCCTACAGGGATTACCTACGAGCAGTACTTC. Its translation is CASSRPTGITYEQYF.

This clone appeared a few times. The rearrangement uses TRBV6-5 and TRBJ1-6; D uncertain. The germline gives CDR1 MNHEY, CDR2 SVGAGI. The V and J ends lost 4 bases and 10 bases respectively, with 11 bases between them. The CDR3 extends over 13 amino acids. The CDR3 DNA reads as TGTGCCAGCAGTTCCCAACCCCCCTCACCCCTCCACTTT. Translating gives CASSSQPPSPLHF.

The V call is TRBV27, the J call TRBJ1-1; TRBD1 aligns across 9 bases. This CDR3 is built from 16 residues. CDR1 and CDR2 from the germline V gene are MNHEY and SMNVEV (reference sequence). With 7 bases clipped from V and 0 bases from J, the junction kept 9 bases outside the gene matches. The CDR3 DNA reads TGTGCCAGCACCCCACGACAGGGGGAGATGAACACTGAAGCTTTCTTT. Protein product: CASTPRQGEMNTEAFF.

This clone was seen only a few times. The rearrangement joins TRBV12-3 or TRBV12-4 to TRBJ1-3; D is ambiguous. The V gene lost 6 bases and the J gene lost 3 bases, with 9 bases spanning the gap. The CDR3 loop spans 13 amino acids. CDR3 in amino acids: CASRESGGNTIYF. The CDR3 bases are TGTGCCAGCAGAGAGAGCGGTGGAAACACCATATATTTT.

J is TRBJ2-7 and V is TRBV6-6; 7 bases map to TRBD2. The CDR3 is 15 amino acids. V was pared by 7 bases and J by 2 bases, with 11 bases of the junction left unmatched. CDR1 and CDR2 from the germline V gene are MNHNY and SVGAGI (reference sequence). The CDR3 DNA sequence: TGTGCCAGCACCAAAAACGGGGGGTCTCCCTACGAGCAGTACTTC. Protein product: CASTKNGGSPYEQYF.

The chain has TRBV27 and TRBJ1-1; D is perhaps TRBD1 (6 bases). V lost 4 bases and J lost 1, with 10 bases in between. The CDR3 length is 14 residues. Germline V CDR1 and CDR2: MNHEY, SMNVEV (reference sequence). CDR3 protein: CASSSGHPNTEAFF. The DNA for the CDR3 is TGTGCCAGCAGTTCGGGACACCCGAACACTGAAGCTTTCTTT.

The genes are TRBV19 and TRBJ1-3; D not resolved. Trimming pared 7 bases from V and 0 bases from J, leaving 10 bases between. Per the germline V gene, CDR1 is LNHDA and CDR2 is SQIVND (reference sequence). This CDR3 comprises 14 residues. Here the CDR3 DNA reads TGTGCCAGTACCAAACAATCCTCTGGAAACACCATATATTTT. It codes for CASTKQSSGNTIYF.

Only one count was recorded for this clone. The chain links TRBV5-6 to TRBJ2-2, with D unresolved. V was cut by 4 bases and J by 1 base, with 5 bases left in between. This CDR3 is 13 amino acids long. Germline V gene sequence: CDR1 SGHDT, CDR2 YYEEEE. CDR3 in amino acids: CASSVQNTGELFF. CDR3 in DNA: TGTGCCAGCAGCGTACAGAACACCGGGGAGCTGTTTTTT.

The rearrangement joins TRBV5-1 to TRBJ2-7, with a weak D call TRBD1 (5 bases). Per the germline V gene, CDR1 is SGHRS and CDR2 is YFSETQ. CDR3 length: 13 residues. V was pared by 3 bases and J by 1 base, with 8 bases between. This chain's CDR3 is CASSWGRSYEQYF. The CDR3 DNA reads TGCGCCAGCAGCTGGGGCCGGTCCTACGAGCAGTACTTC.

The chain joins TRBV5-6 to TRBJ2-5; no clear D. CDR3 length: 13 residues. CDR1 and CDR2 from the germline V gene are SGHDT and YYEEEE. V was cut by 0 bases and J by 2 bases, with 5 bases left in between. Here the CDR3 DNA reads TGTGCCAGCAGCTTGGATAGTCAAGAGACCCAGTACTTC. As protein: CASSLDSQETQYF.

The chain recombines TRBV6-5 with TRBJ1-4; possibly TRBD1 for D (5 bases). CDR1 and CDR2 from the germline V gene are MNHEY and SVGAGI. The CDR3 sequence is 14 residues long. Trimming removed 6 bases at V and 8 bases at J, with 16 bases between. CDR3 DNA: TGTGCCAGCAGAAAACGGACACCCGGCGAAAAACTGTTTTTT. This encodes CASRKRTPGEKLFF.

The V and J genes are TRBV9 and TRBJ2-5, with a weak D call TRBD1 (5 bases). Germline V gene data show CDR1 as SGDLS and CDR2 as YYNGEE. The CDR3 contains 14 residues. V dropped 2 bases and J dropped 2 bases, with 10 bases sitting between them. The CDR3, as DNA: TGTGCCAGCAGCGTCCTGGGGCAGCAAGAGACCCAGTACTTC. Translation gives CASSVLGQQETQYF.

This chain links TRBV27 with TRBJ2-7, with D possibly TRBD1 on 5 matching bases. The V end was cut by 5 bases, the J end by 2 bases, with 19 bases between. Germline-derived CDR1 and CDR2 are MNHEY and SMNVEV (reference sequence). The CDR3 is 16 amino acids. This CDR3 is CASSHSIQGYPYEQYF. The CDR3 DNA reads TGTGCCAGCAGTCATTCCATCCAGGGTTATCCCTACGAGCAGTACTTC.

V usage is TRBV9 and J usage is TRBJ1-2; D possibly corresponds to TRBD1 (5 bases). The CDR3 spans 13 residues. Germline V gives CDR1 SGDLS, CDR2 YYNGEE. The ends were cut back, 0 bases at V and 6 bases at J, with 9 bases in the middle. As DNA, the CDR3 is TGTGCCAGCAGCGTAGGACAGCGCCATGGCTACACCTTC. This sequence encodes CASSVGQRHGYTF.

The J gene is TRBJ2-1, the V gene TRBV4-3, with 9 bases identical to TRBD2. The junction had 8 bases not matched to a gene; V was cut back by 4 bases and J by 4 bases. Per the germline V gene, CDR1 is LGHNA and CDR2 is YSLEER. The CDR3 is made up of 16 amino acids. In DNA, the CDR3 is TGCGCCAGCAGCCCCTCTGGTAGCGGGGGTTACAATGAGCAGTTCTTC. It encodes CASSPSGSGGYNEQFF.